This TCR beta chain was captured by sequencing in a study of cytomegalovirus exposure and HLA in healthy donors. V was clipped by 4 bases and J by 10 bases; unmatched bases: 7. The CDR3 extends over 14 amino acids. Looked up from germline, CDR1 is SGHDT and CDR2 is YYEEEE. 13 Jbeta primers and 60 Vbeta primers were used for the PCR. The protocol was immunoSEQ multiplex PCR, while the TCRdb copy is restricted to in-frame clones and leaves out a portion. The data hold 200,000 to 250,000 clones, with roughly 85% observed a single time. This clone was seen only once. Input material: PBMCs. The TCR was taken from a man younger than 30 in good health and CMV-seronegative. The chain joins TRBV5-6 to TRBJ1-6; TRBD1 matches at 8 bases. CDR3 sequence (DNA): TGTGCCAGCAGCACAGACAGGGGAGGATCACCCCTCCACTTT. Amino acid sequence: CASSTDRGGSPLHF.